The next 5 T cell receptor beta chains were all read from a single sample in a study of T cell repertoires in cytomegalovirus infection (dated by TCRdb to the late 2010s). This specimen's treatment or condition label, interpreted: in vitro stimulation with specific CMV peptide epitopes to enrich CMV-specific T cells. The sample was run on an Illumina HiSeq 1500. The public sequencing data were trimmed at Q25 with fastp and processed into clonotypes with MiXCR by TCRdb, which kept only in-frame beta chains. CDR3 protein sequences are deduplicated, and each keeps its most common genes and DNA. This sample has around 750,000 distinct CDR3 sequences in its table, and 30% to 35% of those were observed once. Clones ranked in the top ten supply around 12% of the sample. These TCRs' antigens remain unknown. The starting material was cultured CD8+ T cells from PBMCs, obtained from culture after CMV antigen stimulation. Receptor source: a human donor in good health (CMV status not recorded). Some clones in this sample may be carry-over from other donors' samples.

A few counts support this clonotype. The chain carries TRBV6-6 and TRBJ1-5; 7 positions match TRBD1. CDR1 is MNHNY and CDR2 is SVGAGI in the germline V gene (reference sequence). Losses at the gene ends were 3 bases for V and 3 bases for J; bases not matched to a gene: 5. This CDR3 region has 15 residues. The CDR3 nucleotides read TGTGCCAGCAGTTATAATCAGGGGGACAATCAGCCCCAGCATTTT. It translates to CASSYNQGDNQPQHF.

The chain recombines TRBV27 with TRBJ2-3, with D tentatively TRBD2 (5 bases). The V gene lost 6 bases and the J gene lost 2 bases, with 18 bases spanning the gap. The CDR3 is made up of 16 amino acids. Germline assignment: CDR1 MNHEY and CDR2 SMNVEV (reference sequence). The CDR3 nucleotides are TGTGCCAGCAGCGATGGACTCTCAATCATCACAGATACGCAGTATTTT. Translating it yields CASSDGLSIITDTQYF.

The gene calls are TRBV19 and TRBJ1-1, with D possibly TRBD1 on 6 matching bases. Trimming took 6 bases from V and 2 from J, leaving 16 bases between them. This CDR3 contains 15 residues. Per germline, CDR1 LNHDA and CDR2 SQIVND (reference sequence). In nucleotides, the CDR3 is TGTGCCAGTAGCCCCAGAAGGGGGAGTAACACTGAAGCTTTCTTT. This encodes CASSPRRGSNTEAFF.

This clonotype was seen a few times. The gene calls are TRBV29-1 and TRBJ1-1; 7 positions match TRBD1. Germline values: CDR1 SQVTM, CDR2 ANQGSEA. This CDR3 is 13 amino acids long. Trimming removed 6 bases from V and 7 bases from J; junction bases left unmatched: 11. The CDR3 sequence is CSVMNRGTVEAFF. The CDR3 coding sequence is TGCAGCGTAATGAACAGGGGTACGGTTGAAGCTTTCTTT.

This clonotype was seen a single time. The chain joins TRBV3-1 to TRBJ2-3, with D perhaps matching TRBD2 (6 bases). Trimming removed 1 base from V and 2 bases from J, with 16 bases in between. The CDR3 sequence is 17 residues long. CDR1 is LGHDT, CDR2 YNNKEL, per germline (reference sequence). CDR3 nucleotides: TGTGCCAGCAGCCAAGGGAAGATGGCGGGGCACACAGATACGCAGTATTTT. It codes for CASSQGKMAGHTDTQYF.